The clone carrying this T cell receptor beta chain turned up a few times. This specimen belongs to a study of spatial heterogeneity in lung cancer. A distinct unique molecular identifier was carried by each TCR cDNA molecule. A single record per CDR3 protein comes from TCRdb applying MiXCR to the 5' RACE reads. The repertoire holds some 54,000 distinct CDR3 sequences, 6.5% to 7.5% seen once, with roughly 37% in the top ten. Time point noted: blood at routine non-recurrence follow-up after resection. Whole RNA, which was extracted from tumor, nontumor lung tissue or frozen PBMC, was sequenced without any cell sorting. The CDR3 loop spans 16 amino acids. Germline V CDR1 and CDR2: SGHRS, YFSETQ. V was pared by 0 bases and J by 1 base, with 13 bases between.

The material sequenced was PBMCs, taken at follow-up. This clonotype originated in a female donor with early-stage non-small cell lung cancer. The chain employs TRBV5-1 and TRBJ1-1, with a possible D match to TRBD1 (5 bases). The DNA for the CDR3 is TGCGCCAGCAGCTTGGTGGCAGGGAGACAGAACACTGAAGCTTTCTTT. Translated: CASSLVAGRQNTEAFF. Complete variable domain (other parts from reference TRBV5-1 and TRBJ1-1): KAGVTQTPRYLIKTRGQQVTLSCSPISGHRSVSWYQQTPGQGLQFLFEYFSETQRNKGNFPGRFSGRQFSNSRSEMNVSTLELGDSALYLCASSLVAGRQNTEAFFGQGTRLTVV.